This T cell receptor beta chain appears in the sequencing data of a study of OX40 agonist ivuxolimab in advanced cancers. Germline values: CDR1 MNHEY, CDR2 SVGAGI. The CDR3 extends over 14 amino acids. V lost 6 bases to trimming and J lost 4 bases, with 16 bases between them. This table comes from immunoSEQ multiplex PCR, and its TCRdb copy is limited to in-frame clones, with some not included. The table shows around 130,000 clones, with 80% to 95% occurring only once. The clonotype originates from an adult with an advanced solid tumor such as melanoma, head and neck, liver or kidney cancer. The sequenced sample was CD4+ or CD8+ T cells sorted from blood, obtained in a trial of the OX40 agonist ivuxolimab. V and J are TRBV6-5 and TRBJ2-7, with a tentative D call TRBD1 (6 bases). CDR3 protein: CASRMTGALYEQYF. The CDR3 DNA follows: TGTGCCAGCAGGATGACAGGAGCCCTTTACGAGCAGTACTTC.